Below, one T cell receptor beta chain is given with its context. Looked up from germline, CDR1 is LNHDA and CDR2 is SQIVND (reference sequence). The CDR3 loop spans 14 amino acids. V was pared by 3 bases and J by 0 bases, with 9 bases between. The data were obtained in a study of regulatory T cells in long-lasting Graves disease. Building the TCR beta libraries relied on iRepertoire HTBI primers, and CDR3 regions underwent Arm-PCR. TCRdb processed the multiplex PCR reads anew with MiXCR; each CDR3 protein has one entry. The profile shows fewer than 400,000 distinct CDR3 sequences, 15% to 20% of them singletons. Time point given: newly diagnosed GD, antithyroid drugs for less than 3 months. Scientists built the TCR library using RNA that was extracted from PBMCs.

The specimen was peripheral blood mononuclear cells (PBMCs), collected at new diagnosis, from a patient treated with antithyroid drugs. V usage is TRBV19 and J usage is TRBJ2-7; D possibly corresponds to TRBD2 (5 bases). The clonotype was recovered from a female donor with Graves disease. Here the CDR3 DNA reads TGTGCCAGTAGTATGTCTGGGAGCTCCTACGAGCAGTACTTC. Amino acids: CASSMSGSSYEQYF.